This TCR beta chain stems from a study of shared clonotypes between healthy human individuals. V dropped 3 bases and J dropped 8 bases, with 13 bases sitting between them. This CDR3 has 13 amino acids. Germline CDR1 is LGHNA and CDR2 is YNFKEQ. The method was immunoSEQ multiplex PCR; TCRdb's version includes in-frame clones alone and lacks a portion of them. The repertoire consists of millions of clones, with roughly 96% occurring once and the leading ten covering more than 0.1%. This clone was detected a few times. The sequencing input was naive CD4+ T cells sorted from blood. Subset: CD45RA+ positively selected. The gene calls are TRBV4-2 and TRBJ1-2, with D unclear. The sequence was collected from a man between 18 and 35 years old in good health. The CDR3 sequence: CASSHTDLRGYTF. Written as DNA, the CDR3 is TGTGCCAGCAGCCACACGGACCTGCGGGGCTACACCTTC.